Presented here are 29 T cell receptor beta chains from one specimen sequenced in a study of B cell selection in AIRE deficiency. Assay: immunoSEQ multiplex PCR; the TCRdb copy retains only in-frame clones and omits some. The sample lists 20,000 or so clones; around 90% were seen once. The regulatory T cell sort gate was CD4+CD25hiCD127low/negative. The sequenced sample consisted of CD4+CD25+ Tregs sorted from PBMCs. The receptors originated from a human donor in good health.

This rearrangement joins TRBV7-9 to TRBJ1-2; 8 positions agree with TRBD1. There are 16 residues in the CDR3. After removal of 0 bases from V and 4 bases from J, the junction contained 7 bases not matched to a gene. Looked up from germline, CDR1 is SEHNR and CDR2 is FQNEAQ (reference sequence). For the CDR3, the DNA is TGTGCCAGCAGCTTAGCAGGAGTGGACAGGGCCTATGGCTACACCTTC. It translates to CASSLAGVDRAYGYTF.

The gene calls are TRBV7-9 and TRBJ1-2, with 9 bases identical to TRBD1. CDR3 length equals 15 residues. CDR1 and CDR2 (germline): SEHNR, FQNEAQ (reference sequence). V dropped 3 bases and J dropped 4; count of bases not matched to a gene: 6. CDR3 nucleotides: TGTGCCAGCAGCTTGAACCTACAGGGGGCCTATGGCTACACCTTC. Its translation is CASSLNLQGAYGYTF.

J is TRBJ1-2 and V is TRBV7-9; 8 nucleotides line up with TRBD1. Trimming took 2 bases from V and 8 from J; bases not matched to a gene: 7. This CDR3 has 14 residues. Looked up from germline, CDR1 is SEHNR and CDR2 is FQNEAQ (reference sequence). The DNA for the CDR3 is TGTGCCAGCAGCTTATTGTTGACAGGGGTGGGCTACACCTTC. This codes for CASSLLLTGVGYTF.

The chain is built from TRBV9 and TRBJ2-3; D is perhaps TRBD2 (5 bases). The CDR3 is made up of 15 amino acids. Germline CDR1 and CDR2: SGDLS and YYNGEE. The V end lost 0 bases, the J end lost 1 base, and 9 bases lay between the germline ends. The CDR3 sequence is CASSVGTRGTDTQYF. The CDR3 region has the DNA TGTGCCAGCAGCGTAGGAACGCGGGGCACAGATACGCAGTATTTT.

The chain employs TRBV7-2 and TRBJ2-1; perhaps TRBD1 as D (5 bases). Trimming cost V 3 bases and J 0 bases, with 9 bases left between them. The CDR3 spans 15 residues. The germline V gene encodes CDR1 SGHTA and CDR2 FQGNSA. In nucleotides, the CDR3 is TGTGCCAGCAGCTTGACAGTACTCTCCTACAATGAGCAGTTCTTC. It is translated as CASSLTVLSYNEQFF.

The CDR3 DNA reads TGTGCCAGCAGCCCGACGGGGGCAGGGAGGAAGGAGACCCAGTACTTC. It yields the protein CASSPTGAGRKETQYF. The V gene is TRBV7-9, the J gene TRBJ2-5; D tentatively reads TRBD1 or TRBD2 (6 bases each). CDR1 SEHNR and CDR2 FQNEAQ come from the germline V gene (reference sequence). CDR3 length equals 16 residues. Trimming stripped 5 bases from V and 5 bases from J, with 21 bases between.

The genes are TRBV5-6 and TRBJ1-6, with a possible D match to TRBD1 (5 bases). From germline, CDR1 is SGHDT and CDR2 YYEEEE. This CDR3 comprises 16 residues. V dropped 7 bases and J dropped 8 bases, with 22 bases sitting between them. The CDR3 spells CASYLYRDLRDSPLHF. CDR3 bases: TGTGCCAGCTACCTCTACCGGGACCTAAGGGATTCACCCCTCCACTTT.

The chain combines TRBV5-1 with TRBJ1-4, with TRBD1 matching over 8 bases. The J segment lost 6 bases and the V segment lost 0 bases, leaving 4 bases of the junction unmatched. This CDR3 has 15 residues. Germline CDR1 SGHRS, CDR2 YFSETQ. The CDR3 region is CASSLATGVDEKLFF. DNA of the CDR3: TGCGCCAGCAGCTTGGCGACAGGGGTGGATGAAAAACTGTTTTTT.

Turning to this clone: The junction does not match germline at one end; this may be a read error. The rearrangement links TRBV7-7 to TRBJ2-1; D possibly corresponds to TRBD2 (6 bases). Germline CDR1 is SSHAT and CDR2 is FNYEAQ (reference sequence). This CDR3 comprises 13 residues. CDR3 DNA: TGTGCTAGCAGCTCTAGCGTTTACAATGAGCAGTTCTTC. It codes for CASSSSVYNEQFF. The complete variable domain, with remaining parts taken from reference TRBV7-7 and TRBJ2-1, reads GAGVSQSPRYKVTKRGQDVTLRCDPISSHATLYWYQQALGQGPEFLTYFNYEAQPDKSGLPSDRFSAERPEGSISTLTIQRTEQRDSAMYRCASSSSVYNEQFFGPGTRLTVL.

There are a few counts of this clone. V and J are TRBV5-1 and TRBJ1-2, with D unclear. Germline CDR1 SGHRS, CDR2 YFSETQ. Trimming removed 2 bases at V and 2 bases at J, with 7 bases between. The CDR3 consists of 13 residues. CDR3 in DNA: TGCGCCAGCAGCTTTGGGATGAACTATGGCTACACCTTC. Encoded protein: CASSFGMNYGYTF.

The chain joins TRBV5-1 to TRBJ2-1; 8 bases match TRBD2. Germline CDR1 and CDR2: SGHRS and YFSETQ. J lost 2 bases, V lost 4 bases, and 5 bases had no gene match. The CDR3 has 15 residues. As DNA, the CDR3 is TGCGCCAGCAGCGAAAGCGGGAGCCCCTACAATGAGCAGTTCTTC. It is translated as CASSESGSPYNEQFF. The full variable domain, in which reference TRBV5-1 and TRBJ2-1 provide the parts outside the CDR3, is KAGVTQTPRYLIKTRGQQVTLSCSPISGHRSVSWYQQTPGQGLQFLFEYFSETQRNKGNFPGRFSGRQFSNSRSEMNVSTLELGDSALYLCASSESGSPYNEQFFGPGTRLTVL.

The CDR3 nucleotides are TGTGCCAGTAGTACGTCAGGGGCCTGGAACACTGAAGCTTTCTTT. It encodes CASSTSGAWNTEAFF. This rearrangement joins TRBV19 to TRBJ1-1, with D possibly being TRBD1 (6 bases). This CDR3 has 15 amino acids. With 4 bases removed from V and 1 base from J, the gap between germline ends came to 13 bases. The germline gives CDR1 LNHDA, CDR2 SQIVND (reference sequence).

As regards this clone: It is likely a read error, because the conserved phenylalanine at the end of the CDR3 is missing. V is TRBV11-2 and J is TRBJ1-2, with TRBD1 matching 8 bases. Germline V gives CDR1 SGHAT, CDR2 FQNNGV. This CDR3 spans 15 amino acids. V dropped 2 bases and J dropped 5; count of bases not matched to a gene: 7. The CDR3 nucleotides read TGTGCCAGCAGCTTAACAGGGGGGAAAGGATATGGCTACACCCTC. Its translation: CASSLTGGKGYGYTL.

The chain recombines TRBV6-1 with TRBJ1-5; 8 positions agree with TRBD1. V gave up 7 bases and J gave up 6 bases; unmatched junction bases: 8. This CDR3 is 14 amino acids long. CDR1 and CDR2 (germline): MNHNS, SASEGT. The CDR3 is CASNLDRVGQPQHF. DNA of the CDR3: TGTGCCAGCAACCTGGACAGGGTAGGTCAGCCCCAGCATTTT.

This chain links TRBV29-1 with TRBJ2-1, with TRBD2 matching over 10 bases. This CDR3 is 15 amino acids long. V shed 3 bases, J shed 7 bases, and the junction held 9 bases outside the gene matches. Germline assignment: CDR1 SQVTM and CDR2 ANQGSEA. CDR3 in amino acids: CSVDSLAGVWNEQFF. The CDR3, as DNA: TGCAGCGTTGATAGTCTAGCGGGAGTCTGGAATGAGCAGTTCTTC.

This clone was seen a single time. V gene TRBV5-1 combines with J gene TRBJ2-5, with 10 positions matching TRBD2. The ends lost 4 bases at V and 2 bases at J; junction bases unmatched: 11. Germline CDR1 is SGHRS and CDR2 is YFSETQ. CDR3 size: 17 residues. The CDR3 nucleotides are TGCGCCAGCAGCCAAGGGCGGGCTAGCGGGGGTCAAGAGACCCAGTACTTC. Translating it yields CASSQGRASGGQETQYF.

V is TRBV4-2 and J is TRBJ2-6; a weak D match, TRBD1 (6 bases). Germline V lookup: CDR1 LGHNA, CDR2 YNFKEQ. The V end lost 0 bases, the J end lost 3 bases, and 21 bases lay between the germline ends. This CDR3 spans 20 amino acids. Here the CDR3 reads CASSQDTDSGFVDGANVLTF. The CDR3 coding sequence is TGTGCCAGCAGCCAAGACACGGACAGTGGATTCGTCGATGGGGCCAACGTCCTGACTTTC.

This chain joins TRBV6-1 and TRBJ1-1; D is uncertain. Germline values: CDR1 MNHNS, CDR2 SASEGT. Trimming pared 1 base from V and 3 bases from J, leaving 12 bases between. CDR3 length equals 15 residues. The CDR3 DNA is TGTGCCAGCAGTGAAGTAGTACGGACCTACACTGAAGCTTTCTTT. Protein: CASSEVVRTYTEAFF.

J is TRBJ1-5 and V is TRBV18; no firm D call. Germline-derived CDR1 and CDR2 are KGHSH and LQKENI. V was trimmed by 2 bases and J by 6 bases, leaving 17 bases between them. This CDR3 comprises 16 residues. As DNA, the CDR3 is TGTGCCAGCTCACCAGGGTCGGGGTTACTGGGTCAGCCCCAGCATTTT. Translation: CASSPGSGLLGQPQHF.

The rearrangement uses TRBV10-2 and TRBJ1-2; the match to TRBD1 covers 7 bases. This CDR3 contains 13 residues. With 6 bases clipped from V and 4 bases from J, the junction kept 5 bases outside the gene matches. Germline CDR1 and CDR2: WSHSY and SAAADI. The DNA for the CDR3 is TGCGCCAGCAGCGCGACAGGGTCCTATGGCTACACCTTC. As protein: CASSATGSYGYTF.

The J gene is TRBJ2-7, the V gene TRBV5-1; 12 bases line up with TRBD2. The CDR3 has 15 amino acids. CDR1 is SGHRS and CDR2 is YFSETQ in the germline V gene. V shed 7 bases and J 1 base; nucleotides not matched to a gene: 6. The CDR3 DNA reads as TGCGCCAGCCGTTCGCTAGCGGGAGGGTCCTACGAGCAGTACTTC. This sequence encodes CASRSLAGGSYEQYF.

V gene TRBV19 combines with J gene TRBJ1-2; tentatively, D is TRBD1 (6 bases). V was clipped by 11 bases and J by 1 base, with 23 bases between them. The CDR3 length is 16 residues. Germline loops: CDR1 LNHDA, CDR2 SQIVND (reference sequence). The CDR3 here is CAAREGGTGSNYGYTF. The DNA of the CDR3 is TGTGCCGCCCGCGAGGGGGGCACGGGTAGTAACTATGGCTACACCTTC.

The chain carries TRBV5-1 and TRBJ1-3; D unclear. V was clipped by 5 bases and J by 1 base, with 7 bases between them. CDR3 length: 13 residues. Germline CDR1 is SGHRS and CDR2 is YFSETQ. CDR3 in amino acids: CASRVSSGNTIYF. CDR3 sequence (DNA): TGCGCCAGCAGGGTCTCTTCTGGAAACACCATATATTTT.

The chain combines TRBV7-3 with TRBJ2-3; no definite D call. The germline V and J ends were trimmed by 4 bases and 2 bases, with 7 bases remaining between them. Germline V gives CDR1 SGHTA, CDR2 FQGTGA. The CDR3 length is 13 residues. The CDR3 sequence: CASSSYPTDTQYF. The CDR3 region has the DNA TGTGCCAGCAGCTCCTACCCCACAGATACGCAGTATTTT.

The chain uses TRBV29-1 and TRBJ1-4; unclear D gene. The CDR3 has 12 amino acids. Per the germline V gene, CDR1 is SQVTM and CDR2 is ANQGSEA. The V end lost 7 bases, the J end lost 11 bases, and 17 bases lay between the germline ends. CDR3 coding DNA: TGCAGCGCGTTGTGGGGAGGTGACAAACTGTTTTTT. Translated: CSALWGGDKLFF.

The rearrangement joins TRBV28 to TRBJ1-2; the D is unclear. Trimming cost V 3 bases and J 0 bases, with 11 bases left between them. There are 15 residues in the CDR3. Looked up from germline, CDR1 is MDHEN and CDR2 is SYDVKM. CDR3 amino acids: CASSFITGTNYGYTF. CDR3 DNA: TGTGCCAGCAGTTTTATCACGGGGACTAACTATGGCTACACCTTC.

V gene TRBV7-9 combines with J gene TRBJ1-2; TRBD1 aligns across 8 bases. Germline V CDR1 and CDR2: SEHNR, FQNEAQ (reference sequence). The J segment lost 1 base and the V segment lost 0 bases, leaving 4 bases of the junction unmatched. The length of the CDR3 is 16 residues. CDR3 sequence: CASSLANRGDNYGYTF. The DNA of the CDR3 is TGTGCCAGCAGCTTAGCCAACAGGGGGGATAACTATGGCTACACCTTC.

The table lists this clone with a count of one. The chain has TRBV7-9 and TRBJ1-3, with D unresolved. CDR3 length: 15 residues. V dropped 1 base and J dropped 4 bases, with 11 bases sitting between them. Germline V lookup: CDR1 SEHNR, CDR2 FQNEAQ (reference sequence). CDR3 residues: CASSLGQIRGNTIYF. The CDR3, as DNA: TGTGCCAGCAGCTTAGGCCAGATTCGAGGAAACACCATATATTTT.

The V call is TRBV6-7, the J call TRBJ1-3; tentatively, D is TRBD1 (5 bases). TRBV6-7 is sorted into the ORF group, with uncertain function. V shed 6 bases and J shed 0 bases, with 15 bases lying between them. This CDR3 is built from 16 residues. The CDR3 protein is CASRIGTTGSGNTIYF. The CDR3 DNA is TGTGCCAGCAGAATCGGGACTACTGGCTCTGGAAACACCATATATTTT.